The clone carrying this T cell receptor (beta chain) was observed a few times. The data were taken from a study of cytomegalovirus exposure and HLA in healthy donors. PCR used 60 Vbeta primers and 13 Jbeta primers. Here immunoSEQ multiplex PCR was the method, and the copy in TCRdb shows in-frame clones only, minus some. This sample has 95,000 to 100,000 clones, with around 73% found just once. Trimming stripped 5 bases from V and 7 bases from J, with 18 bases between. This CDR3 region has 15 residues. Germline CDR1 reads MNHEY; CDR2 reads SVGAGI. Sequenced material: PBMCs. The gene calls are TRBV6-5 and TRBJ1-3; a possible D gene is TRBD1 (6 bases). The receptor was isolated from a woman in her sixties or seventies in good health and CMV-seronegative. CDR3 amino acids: CASSLRDMPGNTIYF. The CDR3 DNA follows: TGTGCCAGCAGTCTCCGGGACATGCCCGGCAACACCATATATTTT.